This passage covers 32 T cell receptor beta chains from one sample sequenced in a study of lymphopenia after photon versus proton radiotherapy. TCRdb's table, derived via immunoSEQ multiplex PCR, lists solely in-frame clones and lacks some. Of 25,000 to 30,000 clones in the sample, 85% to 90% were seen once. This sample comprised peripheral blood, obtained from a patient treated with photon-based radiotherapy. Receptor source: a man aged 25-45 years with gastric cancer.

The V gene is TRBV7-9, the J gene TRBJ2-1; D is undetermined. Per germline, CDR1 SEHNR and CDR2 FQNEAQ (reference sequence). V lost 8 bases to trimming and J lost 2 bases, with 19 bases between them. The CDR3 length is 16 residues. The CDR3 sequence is CASSNSGRSTYNEQFF. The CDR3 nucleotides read TGTGCCAGCTCGAATTCCGGACGGAGCACCTACAATGAGCAGTTCTTC.

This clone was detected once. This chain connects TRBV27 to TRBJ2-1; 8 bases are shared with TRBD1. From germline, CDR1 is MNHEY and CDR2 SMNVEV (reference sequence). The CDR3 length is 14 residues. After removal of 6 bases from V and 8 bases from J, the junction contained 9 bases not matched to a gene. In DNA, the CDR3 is TGTGCCAGCAGGTTTTTGGACAGGGACCATGAGCAGTTCTTC. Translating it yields CASRFLDRDHEQFF.

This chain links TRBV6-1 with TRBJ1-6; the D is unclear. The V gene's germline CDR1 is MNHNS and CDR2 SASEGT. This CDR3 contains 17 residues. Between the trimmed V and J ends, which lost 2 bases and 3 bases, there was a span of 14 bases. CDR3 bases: TGTGCCAGCAGTGAAAGGACTACGGCTAGCTATAATTCACCCCTCCACTTT. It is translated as CASSERTTASYNSPLHF.

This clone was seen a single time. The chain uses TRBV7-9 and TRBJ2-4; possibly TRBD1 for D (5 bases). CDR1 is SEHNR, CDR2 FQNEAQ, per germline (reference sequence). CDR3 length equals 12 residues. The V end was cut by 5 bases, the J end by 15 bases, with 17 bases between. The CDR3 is CASSPSFAGAYF. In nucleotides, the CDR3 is TGTGCCAGCAGCCCCTCATTCGCTGGGGCGTACTTC.

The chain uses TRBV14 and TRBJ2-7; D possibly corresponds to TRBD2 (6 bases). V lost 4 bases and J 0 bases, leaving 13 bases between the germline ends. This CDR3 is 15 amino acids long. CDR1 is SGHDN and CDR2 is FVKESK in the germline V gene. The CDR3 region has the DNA TGTGCCAGCAGCCCGTTTGGGGGACTCTCCTACGAGCAGTACTTC. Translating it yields CASSPFGGLSYEQYF. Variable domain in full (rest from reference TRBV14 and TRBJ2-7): EAGVTQFPSHSVIEKGQTVTLRCDPISGHDNLYWYRRVMGKEIKFLLHFVKESKQDESGMPNNRFLAERTGGTYSTLKVQPAELEDSGVYFCASSPFGGLSYEQYFGPGTRLTVT.

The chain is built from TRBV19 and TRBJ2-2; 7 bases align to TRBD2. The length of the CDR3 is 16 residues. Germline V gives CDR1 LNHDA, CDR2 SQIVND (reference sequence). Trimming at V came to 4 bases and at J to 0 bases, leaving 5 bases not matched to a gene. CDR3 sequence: CASSTPGGANTGELFF. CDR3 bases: TGTGCCAGTAGTACGCCGGGGGGTGCGAACACCGGGGAGCTGTTTTTT.

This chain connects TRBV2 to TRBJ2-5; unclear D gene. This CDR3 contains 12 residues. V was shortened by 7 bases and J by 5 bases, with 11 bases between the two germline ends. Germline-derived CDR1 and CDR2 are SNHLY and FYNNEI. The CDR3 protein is CASMQDFETQYF. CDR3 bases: TGTGCCAGCATGCAGGATTTCGAGACCCAGTACTTC. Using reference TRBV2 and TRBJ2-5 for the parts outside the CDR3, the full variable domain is EPEVTQTPSHQVTQMGQEVILRCVPISNHLYFYWYRQILGQKVEFLVSFYNNEISEKSEIFDDQFSVERPDGSNFTLKIRSTKLEDSAMYFCASMQDFETQYFGPGTRLLVL.

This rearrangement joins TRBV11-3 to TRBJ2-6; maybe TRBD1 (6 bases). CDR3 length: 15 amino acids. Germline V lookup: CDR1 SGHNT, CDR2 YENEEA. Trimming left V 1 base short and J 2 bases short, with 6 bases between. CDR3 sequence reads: CASSLGTAGANVLTF. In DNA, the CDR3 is TGTGCCAGCAGCTTAGGGACAGCTGGGGCCAACGTCCTGACTTTC.

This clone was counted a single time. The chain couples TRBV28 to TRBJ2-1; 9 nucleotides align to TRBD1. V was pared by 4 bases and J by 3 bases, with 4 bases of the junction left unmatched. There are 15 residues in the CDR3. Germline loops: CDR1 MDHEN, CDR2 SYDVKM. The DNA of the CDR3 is TGTGCCAGCAGTTCTACAGGGGGCATCTACAATGAGCAGTTCTTC. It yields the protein CASSSTGGIYNEQFF.

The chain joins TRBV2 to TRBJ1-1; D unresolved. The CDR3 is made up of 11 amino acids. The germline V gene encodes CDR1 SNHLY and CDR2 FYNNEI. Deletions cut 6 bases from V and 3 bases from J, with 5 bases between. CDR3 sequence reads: CASRSDTEAFF. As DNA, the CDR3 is TGTGCCAGCAGGTCTGACACTGAAGCTTTCTTT.

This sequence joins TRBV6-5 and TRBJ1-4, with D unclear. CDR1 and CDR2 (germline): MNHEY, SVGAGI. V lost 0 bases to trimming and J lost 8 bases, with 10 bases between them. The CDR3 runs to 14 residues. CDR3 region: CASSYSGVREKLFF. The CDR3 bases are TGTGCCAGCAGTTACTCCGGGGTTAGGGAAAAACTGTTTTTT.

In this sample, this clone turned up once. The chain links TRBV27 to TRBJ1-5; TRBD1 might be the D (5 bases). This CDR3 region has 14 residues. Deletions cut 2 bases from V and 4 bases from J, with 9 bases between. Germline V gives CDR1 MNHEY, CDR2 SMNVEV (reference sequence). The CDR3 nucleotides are TGTGCCAGCAGTTTAAGGTCAGGGAATCAGCCCCAGCATTTT. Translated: CASSLRSGNQPQHF.

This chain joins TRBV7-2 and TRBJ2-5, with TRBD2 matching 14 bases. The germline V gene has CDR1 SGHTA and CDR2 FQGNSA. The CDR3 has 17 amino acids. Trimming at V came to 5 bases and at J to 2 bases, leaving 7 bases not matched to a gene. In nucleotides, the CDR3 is TGTGCCAGCAGCCAGGGGACTAGCGGGAGCGGGCAAGAGACCCAGTACTTC. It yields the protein CASSQGTSGSGQETQYF. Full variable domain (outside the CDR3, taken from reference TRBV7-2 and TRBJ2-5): GAGVSQSPSNKVTEKGKDVELRCDPISGHTALYWYRQSLGQGLEFLIYFQGNSAPDKSGLPSDRFSAERTGGSVSTLTIQRTQQEDSAVYLCASSQGTSGSGQETQYFGPGTRLLVL.

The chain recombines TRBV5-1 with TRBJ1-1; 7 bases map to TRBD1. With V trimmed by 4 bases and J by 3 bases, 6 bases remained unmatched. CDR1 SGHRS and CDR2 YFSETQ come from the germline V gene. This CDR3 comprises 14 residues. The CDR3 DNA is TGCGCCAGCAGCGAAGAGGGGGCGGACACTGAAGCTTTCTTT. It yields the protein CASSEEGADTEAFF.

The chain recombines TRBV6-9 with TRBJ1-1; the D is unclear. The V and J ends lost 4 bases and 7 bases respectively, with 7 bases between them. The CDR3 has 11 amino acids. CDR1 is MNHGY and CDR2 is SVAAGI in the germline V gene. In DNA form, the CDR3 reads TGTGCCAGCAGTTCGAGGGATGAAGCTTTCTTT. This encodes CASSSRDEAFF.

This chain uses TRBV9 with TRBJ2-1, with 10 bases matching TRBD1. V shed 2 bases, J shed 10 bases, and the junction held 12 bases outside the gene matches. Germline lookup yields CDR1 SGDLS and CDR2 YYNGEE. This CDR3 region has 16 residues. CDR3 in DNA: TGTGCCAGCAGCGTTACCGGGACAGGGGAGACAATGGAGCAGTTCTTC. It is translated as CASSVTGTGETMEQFF.

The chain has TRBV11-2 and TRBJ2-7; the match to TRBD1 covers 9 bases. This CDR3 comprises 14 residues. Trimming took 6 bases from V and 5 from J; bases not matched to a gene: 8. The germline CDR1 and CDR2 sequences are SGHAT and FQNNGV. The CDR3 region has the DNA TGTGCCAGCAGTCGGGACAGGGAAGGGAACGAGCAGTACTTC. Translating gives CASSRDREGNEQYF.

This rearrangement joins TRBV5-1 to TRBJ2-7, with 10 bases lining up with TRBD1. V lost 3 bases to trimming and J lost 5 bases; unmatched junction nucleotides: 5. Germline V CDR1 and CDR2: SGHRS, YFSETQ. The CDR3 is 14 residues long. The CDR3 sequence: CASSYAGTGDEQYF. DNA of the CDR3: TGCGCCAGCAGCTACGCCGGGACAGGGGACGAGCAGTACTTC.

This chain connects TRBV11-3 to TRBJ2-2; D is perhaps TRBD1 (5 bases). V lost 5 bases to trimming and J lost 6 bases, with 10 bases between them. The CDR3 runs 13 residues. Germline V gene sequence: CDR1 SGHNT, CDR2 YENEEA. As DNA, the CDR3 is TGTGCCAGCAGCCCCAGGGTATCCGGGGAGCTGTTTTTT. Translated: CASSPRVSGELFF.

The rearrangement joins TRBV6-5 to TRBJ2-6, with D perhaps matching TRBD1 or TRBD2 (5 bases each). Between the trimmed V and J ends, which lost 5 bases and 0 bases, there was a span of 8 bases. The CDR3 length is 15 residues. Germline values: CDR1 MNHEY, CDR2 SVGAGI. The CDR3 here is CASSPGTSGANVLTF. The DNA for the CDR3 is TGTGCCAGCAGTCCAGGGACCTCTGGGGCCAACGTCCTGACTTTC.

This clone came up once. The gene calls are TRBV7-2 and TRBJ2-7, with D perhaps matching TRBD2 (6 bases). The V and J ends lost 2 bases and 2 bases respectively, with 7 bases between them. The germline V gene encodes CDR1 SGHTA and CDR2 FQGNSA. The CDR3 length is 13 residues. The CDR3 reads CASSLTGAYEQYF. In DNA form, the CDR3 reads TGTGCCAGCAGCTTAACGGGAGCCTACGAGCAGTACTTC. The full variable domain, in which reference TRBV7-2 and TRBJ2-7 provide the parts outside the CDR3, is GAGVSQSPSNKVTEKGKDVELRCDPISGHTALYWYRQSLGQGLEFLIYFQGNSAPDKSGLPSDRFSAERTGGSVSTLTIQRTQQEDSAVYLCASSLTGAYEQYFGPGTRLTVT.

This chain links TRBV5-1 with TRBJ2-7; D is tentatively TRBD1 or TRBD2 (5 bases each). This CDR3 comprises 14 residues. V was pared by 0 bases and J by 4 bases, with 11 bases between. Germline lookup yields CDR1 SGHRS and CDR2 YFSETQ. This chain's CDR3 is CASSLEWGPYEQYF. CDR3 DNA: TGCGCCAGCAGCTTGGAATGGGGACCATACGAGCAGTACTTC.

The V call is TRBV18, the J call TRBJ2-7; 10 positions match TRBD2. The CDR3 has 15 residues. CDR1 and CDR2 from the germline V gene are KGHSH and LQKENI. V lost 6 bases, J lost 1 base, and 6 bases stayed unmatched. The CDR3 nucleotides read TGTGCCAGCTCTCAAACTAGCGGGGCTTCCTACGAGCAGTACTTC. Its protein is CASSQTSGASYEQYF. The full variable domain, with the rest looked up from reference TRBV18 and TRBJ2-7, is NAGVMQNPRHLVRRRGQEARLRCSPMKGHSHVYWYRQLPEEGLKFMVYLQKENIIDESGMPKERFSAEFPKEGPSILRIQQVVRGDSAAYFCASSQTSGASYEQYFGPGTRLTVT.

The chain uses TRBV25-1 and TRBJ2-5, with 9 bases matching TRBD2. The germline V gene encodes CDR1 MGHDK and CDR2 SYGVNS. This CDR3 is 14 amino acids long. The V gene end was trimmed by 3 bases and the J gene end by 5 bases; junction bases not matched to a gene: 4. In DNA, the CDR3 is TGTGCCAGCAGTGATAACAGCGGGGGGGAGACCCAGTACTTC. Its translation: CASSDNSGGETQYF.

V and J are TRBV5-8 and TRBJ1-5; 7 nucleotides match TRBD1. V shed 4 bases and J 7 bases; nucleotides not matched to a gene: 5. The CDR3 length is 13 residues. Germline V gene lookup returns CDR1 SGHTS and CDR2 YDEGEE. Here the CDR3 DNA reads TGTGCCAGCAGCGTACAGGGGAACCAGCCCCAGCATTTT. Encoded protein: CASSVQGNQPQHF. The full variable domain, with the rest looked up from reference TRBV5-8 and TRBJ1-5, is EAGVTQSPTHLIKTRGQQATLRCSPISGHTSVYWYQQALGLGLQFLLWYDEGEERNRGNFPPRFSGRQFPNYSSELNVNALELEDSALYLCASSVQGNQPQHFGDGTRLSIL.

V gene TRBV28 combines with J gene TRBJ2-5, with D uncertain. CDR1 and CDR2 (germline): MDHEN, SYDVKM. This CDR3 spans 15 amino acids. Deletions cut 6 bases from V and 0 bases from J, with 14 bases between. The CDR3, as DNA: TGTGCCAGCAGATACATTGACGGATACCAAGAGACCCAGTACTTC. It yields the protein CASRYIDGYQETQYF.

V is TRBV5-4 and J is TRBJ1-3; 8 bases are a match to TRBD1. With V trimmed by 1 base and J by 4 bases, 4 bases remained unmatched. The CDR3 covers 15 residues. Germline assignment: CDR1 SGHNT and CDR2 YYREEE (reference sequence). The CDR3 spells CASSLQGAQGNTIYF. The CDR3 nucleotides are TGTGCCAGCAGCTTGCAGGGGGCGCAGGGAAACACCATATATTTT. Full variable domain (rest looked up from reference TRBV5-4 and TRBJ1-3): ETGVTQSPTHLIKTRGQQVTLRCSSQSGHNTVSWYQQALGQGPQFIFQYYREEENGRGNFPPRFSGLQFPNYSSELNVNALELDDSALYLCASSLQGAQGNTIYFGEGSWLTVV.

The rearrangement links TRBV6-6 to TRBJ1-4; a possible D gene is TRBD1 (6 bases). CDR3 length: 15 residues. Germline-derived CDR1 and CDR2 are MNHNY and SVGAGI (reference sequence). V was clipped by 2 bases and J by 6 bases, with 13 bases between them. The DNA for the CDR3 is TGTGCCAGCAGTTACCAGGGGAAAAGAGATGAAAAACTGTTTTTT. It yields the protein CASSYQGKRDEKLFF.

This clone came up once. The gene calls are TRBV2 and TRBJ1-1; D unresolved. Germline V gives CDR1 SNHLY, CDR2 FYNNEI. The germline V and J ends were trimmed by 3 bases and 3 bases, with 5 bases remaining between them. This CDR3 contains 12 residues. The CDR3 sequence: CASSDGDTEAFF. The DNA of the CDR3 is TGTGCCAGCAGTGACGGGGACACTGAAGCTTTCTTT.

The CDR3 protein is CASSEVGGQETQYF. The CDR3 bases are TGTGCCAGCAGTGAAGTGGGCGGTCAAGAGACCCAGTACTTC. The rearrangement links TRBV6-1 to TRBJ2-5; D not resolved. Germline CDR1 reads MNHNS; CDR2 reads SASEGT. This CDR3 contains 14 residues. V was trimmed by 1 base and J by 2 bases, leaving 8 bases between them.

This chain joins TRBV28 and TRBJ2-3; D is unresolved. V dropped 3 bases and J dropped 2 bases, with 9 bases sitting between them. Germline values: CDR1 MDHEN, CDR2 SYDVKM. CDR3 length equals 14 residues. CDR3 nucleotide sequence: TGTGCCAGCAGTTTTGAAGGGTCCACAGATACGCAGTATTTT. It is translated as CASSFEGSTDTQYF. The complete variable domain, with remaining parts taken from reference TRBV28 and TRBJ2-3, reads DVKVTQSSRYLVKRTGEKVFLECVQDMDHENMFWYRQDPGLGLRLIYFSYDVKMKEKGDIPEGYSVSREKKERFSLILESASTNQTSMYLCASSFEGSTDTQYFGPGTRLTVL.

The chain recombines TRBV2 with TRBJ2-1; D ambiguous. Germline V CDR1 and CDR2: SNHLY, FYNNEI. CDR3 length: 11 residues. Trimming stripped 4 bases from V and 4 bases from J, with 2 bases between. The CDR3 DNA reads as TGTGCCAGCAGTGTATACAATGAGCAGTTCTTC. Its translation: CASSVYNEQFF. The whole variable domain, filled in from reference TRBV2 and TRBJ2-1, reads EPEVTQTPSHQVTQMGQEVILRCVPISNHLYFYWYRQILGQKVEFLVSFYNNEISEKSEIFDDQFSVERPDGSNFTLKIRSTKLEDSAMYFCASSVYNEQFFGPGTRLTVL.